These 18 T cell receptor beta chains were all obtained from the same sample, sequenced in a study of CD8 T cells in ankylosing spondylitis. In TCRdb, the 5' RACE reads were re-called with MiXCR into one record per CDR3 protein. The sample shows around 180,000 distinct CDR3 sequences, around a sixth of them seen only once. The specimen was blood, either unsorted or a sorted T cell fraction (not recorded which). The origin of the receptors is a male donor under 30 with ankylosing spondylitis or in good health (not recorded which).

This clonotype came up many times. V and J are TRBV20-1 and TRBJ2-3, with D unresolved. CDR3 size: 14 residues. V lost 0 bases, J lost 2 bases, and 9 bases lay in between. CDR1 and CDR2 (germline): DFQATT, SNEGSKA (reference sequence). CDR3 region: CSARDPYFTDTQYF. CDR3 sequence (DNA): TGCAGTGCTAGAGATCCGTACTTCACAGATACGCAGTATTTT.

V and J are TRBV10-1 and TRBJ2-7, with TRBD1 matching over 7 bases. This CDR3 comprises 16 residues. CDR1 and CDR2 from the germline V gene are WNHNN and SYGVQD (reference sequence). The J segment lost 2 bases and the V segment lost 6 bases, leaving 13 bases of the junction unmatched. The CDR3 DNA reads as TGCGCCAGCAGACTCCAAACAGGGGCGAAAACCTACGAGCAGTACGTC. Translation gives CASRLQTGAKTYEQYV.

The chain carries TRBV27 and TRBJ2-2; the D is unclear. CDR3 length: 14 amino acids. V lost 3 bases to trimming and J lost 3 bases, with 8 bases between them. Germline lookup yields CDR1 MNHEY and CDR2 SMNVEV (reference sequence). The CDR3 here is CASSFRRHTGELFF. The CDR3 DNA reads TGTGCCAGCAGTTTCAGGAGACACACCGGGGAGCTGTTTTTT.

This clonotype has at least ten counts. The CDR3 bases are TGTGCCAGCAGTTTGAGAGGGGGGACTAGCACAGATACGCAGTATTTT. Translated: CASSLRGGTSTDTQYF. The chain couples TRBV12-3 or TRBV12-4 to TRBJ2-3; tentatively, D is TRBD1 or TRBD2 (6 bases each). Deletions cut 3 bases from V and 0 bases from J, with 13 bases between. The CDR3 has 16 amino acids.

The V and J genes are TRBV5-1 and TRBJ2-7; TRBD1 is a possible D gene (5 bases). Germline CDR1 reads SGHRS; CDR2 reads YFSETQ. The CDR3 totals 15 residues. The germline V and J ends were trimmed by 4 bases and 0 bases, with 14 bases remaining between them. The CDR3 is CASSLRQTSSYEQYF. The CDR3 DNA is TGCGCCAGCAGCCTTCGACAGACAAGCTCCTACGAGCAGTACTTC.

This clonotype was seen ten or more times. The chain's CDR3 is CAWSGTGAMNTEAFF. The CDR3 DNA reads TGTGCCTGGAGTGGGACAGGAGCGATGAACACTGAAGCTTTCTTT. V and J are TRBV30 and TRBJ1-1, with TRBD1 identical over 7 bases. Trimming at V came to 1 base and at J to 0 bases, leaving 5 bases not matched to a gene. Germline loops: CDR1 GTSNPN, CDR2 SVGIG (reference sequence). The CDR3 extends over 15 amino acids.

This clonotype was picked up many times. The CDR3 sequence is CASSGAYRGSEQYF. The CDR3, as DNA: TGTGCCAGCAGCGGCGCCTACCGTGGGAGCGAGCAGTACTTC. The chain uses TRBV9 and TRBJ2-7, with D tentatively TRBD2 (5 bases). From germline, CDR1 is SGDLS and CDR2 YYNGEE. The CDR3 spans 14 residues. The V gene lost 3 bases and the J gene lost 6 bases, with 16 bases spanning the gap.

This clonotype turned up a few times. The genes are TRBV29-1 and TRBJ2-1, with D possibly TRBD2 on 5 matching bases. CDR1 and CDR2 from the germline V gene are SQVTM and ANQGSEA. V shed 3 bases and J shed 7 bases, with 16 bases lying between them. The length of the CDR3 is 14 residues. CDR3 loop: CSVDSAGPWNEQFF. The CDR3 region has the DNA TGCAGCGTTGATTCGGCGGGCCCGTGGAATGAGCAGTTCTTC.

This clonotype was seen ten or more times. The chain combines TRBV29-1 with TRBJ2-1; D possibly corresponds to TRBD2 (6 bases). Germline V gene data show CDR1 as SQVTM and CDR2 as ANQGSEA. Trimming left V 6 bases short and J 1 base short, with 13 bases between. The CDR3 runs to 14 residues. As DNA, the CDR3 is TGCAGCGTGGACTCGGACTATTCCTACAATGAGCAGTTCTTC. Translated: CSVDSDYSYNEQFF.

This clonotype was seen a few times. The chain recombines TRBV7-9 with TRBJ1-5; 7 nucleotides line up with TRBD1. The CDR3 has 13 amino acids. The germline CDR1 and CDR2 sequences are SEHNR and FQNEAQ (reference sequence). V trimming: 4 bases; J trimming: 4 bases; junction bases outside the gene matches: 1. The CDR3 coding sequence is TGTGCCAGCAGCTCGACAGGGAATCAGCCCCAGCATTTT. Protein sequence: CASSSTGNQPQHF.

This clonotype was counted between two and nine times. This chain links TRBV12-3 or TRBV12-4 with TRBJ1-4, with 7 bases identical to TRBD1. Trimming removed 7 bases from V and 7 bases from J; junction bases left unmatched: 9. The CDR3 totals 14 residues. CDR3 coding DNA: TGTGCCAGCAATCGACAGGGCGGTGGTGAAAAACTGTTTTTT. Its protein product is CASNRQGGGEKLFF.

This clonotype came up many times. CDR3 in DNA: TGCAGTGCTAGAAAACTAGCTACCTACGAGCAGTACGTC. It translates to CSARKLATYEQYV. This chain links TRBV20-1 with TRBJ2-7, with TRBD2 as a possible D gene (6 bases). Germline loops: CDR1 DFQATT, CDR2 SNEGSKA (reference sequence). V was cut by 2 bases and J by 2 bases, with 10 bases left in between. The CDR3 runs 13 residues.

This clonotype was counted many times. The chain links TRBV20-1 to TRBJ1-1; tentatively, D is TRBD1 (5 bases). The CDR3 loop spans 12 amino acids. Germline CDR1 is DFQATT and CDR2 is SNEGSKA (reference sequence). V lost 3 bases and J 5 bases, leaving 10 bases between the germline ends. Here the CDR3 reads CSARVGGTEAFF. The CDR3 DNA is TGCAGTGCTAGGGTGGGGGGAACTGAAGCTTTCTTT.

The V gene is TRBV7-9, the J gene TRBJ2-3; 8 positions agree with TRBD2. The germline V gene has CDR1 SEHNR and CDR2 FQNEAQ (reference sequence). V was clipped by 2 bases and J by 5 bases; unmatched bases: 3. This CDR3 comprises 14 residues. DNA of the CDR3: TGTGCCAGCAGCTTAATGCGGGAGGTAGATACGCAGTATTTT. This translates into CASSLMREVDTQYF.

In this sample, this clonotype turned up many times. V usage is TRBV4-1 and J usage is TRBJ1-4; no firm D call. The V gene lost 0 bases and the J gene lost 4 bases, with 6 bases spanning the gap. This CDR3 comprises 14 residues. Germline-derived CDR1 and CDR2 are MGHRA and YSYEKL. In nucleotides, the CDR3 is TGCGCCAGCAGCCAAGAATCCGGTAATGAAAAACTGTTTTTT. Its protein is CASSQESGNEKLFF.

The chain combines TRBV7-3 with TRBJ2-1, with D possibly matching TRBD2 (5 bases). Deletions cut 1 base from V and 7 bases from J, with 14 bases between. The germline V gene has CDR1 SGHTA and CDR2 FQGTGA. CDR3 size: 15 residues. CDR3 amino acids: CASSLNRAQRNEQFF. CDR3 DNA sequence: TGTGCCAGCAGCTTAAACCGGGCCCAGCGGAATGAGCAGTTCTTC.

The sample holds many counts of this clonotype. The chain uses TRBV7-9 and TRBJ2-3, with a possible D match to TRBD2 (5 bases). Germline CDR1 SEHNR, CDR2 FQNEAQ (reference sequence). CDR3 length equals 14 residues. V was trimmed by 6 bases and J by 5 bases, leaving 15 bases between them. This CDR3 reads CASSPGLAGDTQYF. In nucleotides, the CDR3 is TGTGCCAGCAGTCCCGGGCTAGCAGGAGATACGCAGTATTTT.

This chain uses TRBV18 with TRBJ1-4, with D unclear. The CDR3 is 12 residues long. The V end lost 6 bases, the J end lost 8 bases, and 10 bases lay between the germline ends. Germline CDR1 is KGHSH and CDR2 is LQKENI. The CDR3 region is CASSLKGEKLFF. Here the CDR3 DNA reads TGTGCCAGCTCTCTTAAAGGGGAAAAACTGTTTTTT.